This T cell receptor beta chain derives from a study of fetal regulatory T cell absence and autoimmunity. Trimming stripped 8 bases from V and 1 base from J, with 10 bases between. The germline V gene has CDR1 SNHLY and CDR2 FYNNEI. The CDR3 runs to 13 residues. This was a survey-level run. Profiled with immunoSEQ multiplex PCR; TCRdb holds only in-frame clones, not every one. Found here are some 87,000 clones, about 78% of them singletons; the top ten hold 2%. This chain uses TRBV2 with TRBJ2-3; D gene uncertain. Sequencing was carried out using pancreas tissue. This TCR came from a male donor with IPEX syndrome. In DNA, the CDR3 is TGTGCCAGCCTCGAGGTTGGCACAGATACGCAGTATTTT. The encoded protein is CASLEVGTDTQYF.